This T cell receptor beta chain derives from a study of human T cells and chemical hapten exposure. The study extracted total RNA from unfractionated whole blood. This clonotype was seen only a few times. During construction of the library, unique molecular identifiers were attached to individual cDNA molecules for quantitative, reproducible TCR counting. One entry per CDR3 protein results from TCRdb running MiXCR on the 5' RACE reads. This repertoire shows over 95,000 distinct CDR3 sequences, more than 15% found once; its top ten account for 2.8%. Germline lookup yields CDR1 SGHRS and CDR2 YFSETQ. The CDR3 is 15 amino acids. Trimming removed 0 bases at V and 3 bases at J, with 13 bases between.

The chain recombines TRBV5-1 with TRBJ2-7; D is possibly TRBD1 or TRBD2 (5 bases each). This sequence originates from a human donor in good health. The CDR3: CASSLAGTADYEQYF. CDR3 nucleotides: TGCGCCAGCAGCTTGGCCGGGACGGCAGACTACGAGCAGTACTTC. Filled out from reference TRBV5-1 and TRBJ2-7, the complete variable domain reads KAGVTQTPRYLIKTRGQQVTLSCSPISGHRSVSWYQQTPGQGLQFLFEYFSETQRNKGNFPGRFSGRQFSNSRSEMNVSTLELGDSALYLCASSLAGTADYEQYFGPGTRLTVT.